The rows below give T cell receptor beta chains drawn from one sample of a study of cytomegalovirus exposure and HLA in healthy donors. Some clones are missing from TCRdb's copy, which holds only in-frame ones; the method was immunoSEQ multiplex PCR. The sample has fewer than 150,000 clones; around 70% are singletons. The sample consisted of PBMCs. The receptors were sampled from a man in his thirties or forties in good health and CMV-seronegative. Each CDR3 is given with its conserved first and last residue. The D gene is left open where the match is weak. Rows give clone size only sometimes, using once, few, many, or a class for an expanded clone.

>TRBV5-1|TRBJ1-2|17|NA|NA
TGCGCCAGCAGCAACCGGGACATCCGTAAAGAACACTATGGCTACACCTTC
CASSNRDIRKEHYGYTF
>TRBV5-6|TRBJ2-3|16|TRBD2|NA
TGTGCCAGCAGCTGGGGAGGGAGGGCGAGCACAGATACGCAGTATTTT
CASSWGGRASTDTQYF
>TRBV16|TRBJ2-7|15|TRBD2|NA
TGTGCCAGCAGCCATAGCGGGAATAGACCCTACGAGCAGTACTTC
CASSHSGNRPYEQYF
>TRBV5-1|TRBJ1-2|13|NA|NA
TGCGCCAGCAGCTTGTGGCGGGGGCGAGGCTACACCTTC
CASSLWRGRGYTF
>TRBV6-5|TRBJ1-1|13|NA|few
TGTGCCAGCAGTTATGGGGCCCGCACTGAAGCTTTCTTT
CASSYGARTEAFF
>TRBV9|TRBJ2-1|15|TRBD2|NA
TGTGCCAGCAGCGTAAAGGTTAGCGGGAGCAATGAGCAGTTCTTC
CASSVKVSGSNEQFF
>TRBV5-1|TRBJ2-3|13|NA|NA
TGCGCCAGCAGCTTGGGGACTCTAGATACGCAGTATTTT
CASSLGTLDTQYF
>TRBV7-2|TRBJ2-7|15|NA|NA
TGTGCCAGCAGCTTAGGACGGGAGATTAACTACGAGCAGTACTTC
CASSLGREINYEQYF
>TRBV29-1|TRBJ1-4|13|TRBD1|NA
TGCAGCGCAATCACAGGGGCCAGTGAAAAACTGTTTTTT
CSAITGASEKLFF
>TRBV11-2|TRBJ2-7|14|TRBD2|NA
TGTGTCAGCGGGGTTAGCGGGGGCTCCTACGAGCAGTACTTC
CVSGVSGGSYEQYF
>TRBV6-5|TRBJ2-1|15|NA|NA
TGTGCCAGCAGGCCAGCGAGAGATGCCTACAATGAGCAGTTCTTC
CASRPARDAYNEQFF
>TRBV30|TRBJ1-1|13|TRBD1|NA
TGTGCCGGGTGGACAGGGGAGGACACTGAAGCTTTCTTT
CAGWTGEDTEAFF
>TRBV6-5|TRBJ1-1|12|NA|once
TGTGCCAGCAGTTACCGGGGGGCTGAAGCTTTCTTT
CASSYRGAEAFF
>TRBV14|TRBJ2-1|14|TRBD1|once
TGTGCCAGCAACAGGGGGTTCATGGACAATGAGCAGTTCTTC
CASNRGFMDNEQFF
>TRBV14|TRBJ1-1|16|NA|NA
TGTGCCAGCAGCCAGACTAGAACGAGGTTTTCCACTGAAGCTTTCTTT
CASSQTRTRFSTEAFF
>TRBV7-2|TRBJ1-2|16|TRBD1|few
TGTGCCAGCAGCTTCCAACAATTTACAGGGGAGAATGGCTACACCTTC
CASSFQQFTGENGYTF
>TRBV6-5|TRBJ2-7|11|TRBD1|NA
TGTGCCACCGGGACAGGGAACGAGCAGTACTTC
CATGTGNEQYF
>TRBV30|TRBJ2-7|14|NA|NA
TGTGCCTGGAGAACCAGGCTAACCTCCTACGAGCAGTACTTC
CAWRTRLTSYEQYF
>TRBV6-5|TRBJ1-4|15|NA|few
TGTGCCAGCAGACCCCGGACTGGCCATAATGAAAAACTGTTTTTT
CASRPRTGHNEKLFF
>TRBV14|TRBJ2-7|14|TRBD1|NA
TGTGCCAGCAGCCAGCAGGGGGTAGACTACGAGCAGTACTTC
CASSQQGVDYEQYF
>TRBV20-1|TRBJ1-2|10|NA|NA
TGCAGTTCGAGATTCTATGGCTACACCTTC
CSSRFYGYTF
>TRBV27|TRBJ2-7|16|TRBD2|NA
TGTGCCAGCAGTCCAATTAGCGGGAGGGCCTTGAACGAGCAGTACTTC
CASSPISGRALNEQYF
>TRBV6-6|TRBJ1-5|14|TRBD1|once
TGTGCCAGCAGTTGGGACAGCGCCGATCAGCCCCAGCATTTT
CASSWDSADQPQHF
>TRBV6-1|TRBJ2-1|13|TRBD1|NA
TGTGCCAGCAGTGAGGACAGGGACAATGAGCAGTTCTTC
CASSEDRDNEQFF
>TRBV11-1|TRBJ2-7|14|TRBD1|NA
TGTGCCAGCAGCTTTAGGACAGGAGCCTCCGAGCAGTACTTC
CASSFRTGASEQYF
>TRBV9|TRBJ2-7|16|TRBD1|once
TGTGCCAGCAGCGTAGAACCCGGACAGGGGGCTTCCGAGCAGTACTTC
CASSVEPGQGASEQYF
>TRBV5-6|TRBJ2-1|15|TRBD1|NA
TGTGCCAGCAGCTTTGGGACAGGGTCCTACAATGAGCAGTTCTTC
CASSFGTGSYNEQFF
>TRBV5-1|TRBJ2-1|16|TRBD2|few
TGCGCCAGCAGCTTGAGGCCTAGCGGGGTCTACAATGAGCAGTTCTTC
CASSLRPSGVYNEQFF
>TRBV6-5|TRBJ1-5|13|NA|NA
TGTGCCAGCAAATTATCTAGCAATCAGCCCCAGCATTTT
CASKLSSNQPQHF
>TRBV7-6|TRBJ2-7|13|TRBD2|NA
TGTGCCAGCAGCTTCAGCGGGAGGTACGAGCAGTACTTC
CASSFSGRYEQYF
>TRBV2|TRBJ2-7|12|NA|NA
TGTGCCAGCAGTAGGGACATGTCCGAGCAGTACTTC
CASSRDMSEQYF
>TRBV15|TRBJ2-6|16|NA|few
TGTGCCACCAGCCCCACAGGGATTTCTGGGGCCAACGTCCTGACTTTC
CATSPTGISGANVLTF
>TRBV7-2|TRBJ2-5|15|NA|NA
TGTGCCAGCAGCCCCCGAGCGAAGGGGGGGGAGACCCAGTACTTC
CASSPRAKGGETQYF
>TRBV5-1|TRBJ1-1|14|NA|NA
TGCGCCAGCAGCTTGAGCGGGAGGGGCACTGAAGCTTTCTTT
CASSLSGRGTEAFF
>TRBV6-1|TRBJ1-2|14|NA|once
TGTGCCAGCAGTCAAAATGCGGGGGGCTATGGCTACACCTTC
CASSQNAGGYGYTF
>TRBV7-9|TRBJ2-3|17|NA|NA
TGTGCCAGCAGCCCTAGAATCGGGGGGCCTAGCACAGATACGCAGTATTTT
CASSPRIGGPSTDTQYF
>TRBV29-1|TRBJ2-3|15|NA|NA
TGCAGCGTTGGATTACAGGGTGCCTACACAGATACGCAGTATTTT
CSVGLQGAYTDTQYF
>TRBV29-1|TRBJ1-1|12|TRBD1|NA
TGCAGCGTCGGGACAGGGGACACTGAAGCTTTCTTT
CSVGTGDTEAFF
>TRBV5-4|TRBJ1-6|15|NA|NA
TGTGCCAGCAGCTTGGAGGGTCAGGGTGGTTCACCCCTCCACTTT
CASSLEGQGGSPLHF
>TRBV20-1|TRBJ2-1|11|NA|NA
TGCAGTGCAGAGGCCGGCCATGAGCAGTTCTTC
CSAEAGHEQFF
>TRBV4-1|TRBJ1-2|15|TRBD1|NA
TGCGCCAGCAGCCAAGTTGGGACAGGGAGGTATGGCTACACCTTC
CASSQVGTGRYGYTF
>TRBV27|TRBJ1-2|13|NA|NA
TGTGCCAGCAGGGGCCTTGGTAACTATGGCTACACCTTC
CASRGLGNYGYTF
>TRBV7-9|TRBJ1-2|13|TRBD1|NA
TGTGCCAGCAGCTTAGTGACAGGGGATGGCTACACCTTC
CASSLVTGDGYTF
>TRBV13|TRBJ1-6|17|NA|NA
TGTGCCAGCAGCTTAGGCCGCCGGGGCTCCTATAATTCACCCCTCCACTTT
CASSLGRRGSYNSPLHF
>TRBV20-1|TRBJ2-7|10|NA|NA
TGCAGTGCCGGCTCCTACGAGCAGTACTTC
CSAGSYEQYF
>TRBV4-3|TRBJ2-7|13|NA|once
TGCGCCAGCAGCCAACAGCAGGAATACGAGCAGTACTTC
CASSQQQEYEQYF
>TRBV2|TRBJ2-2|13|NA|few
TGTGCCAGCAGCGAACAGGGTTCCGGGGAGCTGTTTTTT
CASSEQGSGELFF
>TRBV28|TRBJ2-1|13|TRBD2|few
TGTGCCAGCAGTTTAGCGGGGGGGCATAGGCAGTTCTTC
CASSLAGGHRQFF
>TRBV9|TRBJ1-2|15|NA|NA
TGTGCCAGCAGCGCCTTCTTTGAGCGGCGCTATGGCTACACCTTC
CASSAFFERRYGYTF
>TRBV30|TRBJ2-2|12|NA|NA
TGTGCCTGGAGTCCCCGCGCCGGGGAGCTGTTTTTT
CAWSPRAGELFF
>TRBV20-1|TRBJ1-1|11|NA|NA
TGCAGTGGCGCCGGAGACTTTGAAGCTTTCTTT
CSGAGDFEAFF
>TRBV30|TRBJ1-6|14|NA|NA
TGTGCCTGGAGGTGGGCAGGGGATAATTCACCCCTCCACTTT
CAWRWAGDNSPLHF
>TRBV10-3|TRBJ2-4|17|NA|NA
TGTGCCATCAGTGAGACCGACAGGCTCTCTGCCAAAAACATTCAGTACTTC
CAISETDRLSAKNIQYF
>TRBV6-4|TRBJ1-2|12|NA|NA
TGTGCCAGTTCCGACAGCACTAATGGCTACACCTTC
CASSDSTNGYTF
>TRBV27|TRBJ1-4|17|NA|few
TGTGCCAGGAGAAGTCCGGCTTGGGGGGCAACTAATGAAAAACTGTTTTTT
CARRSPAWGATNEKLFF
>TRBV7-2|TRBJ1-5|15|NA|NA
TGTGCCAGCAGCTTGGACAGCTATAGCAATCAGCCCCAGCATTTT
CASSLDSYSNQPQHF
>TRBV5-6|TRBJ2-5|15|NA|few
TGTGCCAGCAGCTTCCGGGATGGGCTCAGAGAGACCCAGTACTTC
CASSFRDGLRETQYF